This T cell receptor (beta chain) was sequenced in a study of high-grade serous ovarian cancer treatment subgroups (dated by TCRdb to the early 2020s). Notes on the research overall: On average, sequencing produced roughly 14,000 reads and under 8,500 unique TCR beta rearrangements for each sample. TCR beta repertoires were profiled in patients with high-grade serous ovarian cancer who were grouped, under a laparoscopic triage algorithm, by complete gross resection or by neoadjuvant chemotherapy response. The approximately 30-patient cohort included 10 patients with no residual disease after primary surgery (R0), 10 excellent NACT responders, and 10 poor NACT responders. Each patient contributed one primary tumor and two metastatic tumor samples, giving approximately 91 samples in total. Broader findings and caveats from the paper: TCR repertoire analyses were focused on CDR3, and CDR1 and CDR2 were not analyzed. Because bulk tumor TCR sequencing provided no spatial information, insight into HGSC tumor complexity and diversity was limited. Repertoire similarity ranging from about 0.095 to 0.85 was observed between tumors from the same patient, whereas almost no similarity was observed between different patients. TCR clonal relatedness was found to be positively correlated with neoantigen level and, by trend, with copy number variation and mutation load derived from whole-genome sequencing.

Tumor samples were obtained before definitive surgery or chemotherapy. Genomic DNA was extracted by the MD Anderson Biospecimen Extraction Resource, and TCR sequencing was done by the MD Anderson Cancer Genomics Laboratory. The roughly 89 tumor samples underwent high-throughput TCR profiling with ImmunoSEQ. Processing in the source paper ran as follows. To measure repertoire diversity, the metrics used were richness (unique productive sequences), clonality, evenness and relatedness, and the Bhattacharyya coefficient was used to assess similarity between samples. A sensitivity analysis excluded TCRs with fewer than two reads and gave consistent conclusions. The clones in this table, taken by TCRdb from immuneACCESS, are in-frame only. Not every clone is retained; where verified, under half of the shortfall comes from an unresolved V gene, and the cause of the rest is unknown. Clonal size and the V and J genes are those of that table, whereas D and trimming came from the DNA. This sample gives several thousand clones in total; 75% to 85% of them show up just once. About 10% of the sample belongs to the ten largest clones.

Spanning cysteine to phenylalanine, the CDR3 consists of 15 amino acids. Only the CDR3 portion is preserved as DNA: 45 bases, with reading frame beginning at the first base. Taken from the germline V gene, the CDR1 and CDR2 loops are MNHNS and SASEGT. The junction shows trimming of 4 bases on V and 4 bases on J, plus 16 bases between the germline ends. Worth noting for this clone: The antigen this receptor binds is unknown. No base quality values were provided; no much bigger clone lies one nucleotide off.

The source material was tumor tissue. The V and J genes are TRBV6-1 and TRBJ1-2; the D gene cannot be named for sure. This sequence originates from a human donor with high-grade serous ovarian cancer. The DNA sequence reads TGTGCCAGCAGTGCCCCGGGCAGCCGTGGCTATGGCTACACCTTC. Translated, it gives CASSAPGSRGYGYTF.